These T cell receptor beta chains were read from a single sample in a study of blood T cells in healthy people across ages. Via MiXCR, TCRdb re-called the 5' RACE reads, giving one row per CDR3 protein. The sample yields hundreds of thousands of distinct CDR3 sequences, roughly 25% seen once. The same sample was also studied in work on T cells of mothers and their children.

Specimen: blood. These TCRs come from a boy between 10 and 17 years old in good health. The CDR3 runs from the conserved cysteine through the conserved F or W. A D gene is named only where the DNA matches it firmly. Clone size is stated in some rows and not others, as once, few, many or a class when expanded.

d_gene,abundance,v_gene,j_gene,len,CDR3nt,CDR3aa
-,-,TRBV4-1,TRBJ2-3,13,TGCGCCAGCAGCCAAGAGGGGTTAGATACGCAGTATTTT,CASSQEGLDTQYF
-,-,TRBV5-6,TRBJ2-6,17,TGTGCCAGCAGCTTGGATTCATGGGACCCTGGGGCCAACGTCCTTACTTTC,CASSLDSWDPGANVLTF
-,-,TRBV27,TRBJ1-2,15,TGTGCCAGCAGTTCCCGTGGGGGCCCCAACTATGGCTACACCTTC,CASSSRGGPNYGYTF
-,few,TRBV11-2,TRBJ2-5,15,TGTGCCAGCAGCCTCGGAGGACATAGGAAAGAGACCCAGTACTTC,CASSLGGHRKETQYF
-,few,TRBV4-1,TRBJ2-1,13,TGCGCCAGCAGCAAGGCACGGGATGATGAGCAGTTCTTC,CASSKARDDEQFF
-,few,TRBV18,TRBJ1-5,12,TGTGCCAGCTCGGGCGGTGATCAGCCCCAGCATTTT,CASSGGDQPQHF
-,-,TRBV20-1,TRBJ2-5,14,TGCAGTGCTAGCCCCTGGGAGTTCCAAGAGACCCAGTACTTC,CSASPWEFQETQYF
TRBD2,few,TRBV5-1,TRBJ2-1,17,TGCGCCAGCAGTTACCCACCGAGCGGGGGGGCCGGGAATGAGCAGTTCTTC,CASSYPPSGGAGNEQFF
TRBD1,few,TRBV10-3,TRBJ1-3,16,TGTGCCATCAGTAGAACGGACAGGGCCTCTGGAAACACCATATATTTT,CAISRTDRASGNTIYF
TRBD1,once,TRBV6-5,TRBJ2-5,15,TGTGCCAGCAGTTTTCAACAGGGGGCCCAAGAGACCCAGTACTTC,CASSFQQGAQETQYF
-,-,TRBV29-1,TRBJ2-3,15,TGCAGCGTTGAAGGGGGGGGCGCCCATGCGGATACGCAGTATTTT,CSVEGGGAHADTQYF
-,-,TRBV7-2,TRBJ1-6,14,TGTGCCAGCAGCTTACGAGGGACCAATTCACCCCTCCACTTT,CASSLRGTNSPLHF
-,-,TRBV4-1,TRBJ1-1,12,TGCGCCAGCAGCCAAGGTGGGCCTGAAGCTTTCTTT,CASSQGGPEAFF
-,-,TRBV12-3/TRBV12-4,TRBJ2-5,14,TGTGCCAGCAGGTCCAGGGGTCTACAAGAGACCCAGTACTTC,CASRSRGLQETQYF
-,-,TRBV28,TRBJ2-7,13,TGTGCCAGCAGCCTGGGAGCTCACTACGAGCAGTACTTC,CASSLGAHYEQYF
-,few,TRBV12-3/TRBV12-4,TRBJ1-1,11,TGTGCCAGCAGACTGATCGCTGAAGCTTTCTTT,CASRLIAEAFF
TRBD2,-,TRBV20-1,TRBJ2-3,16,TGCAGTGCTAGAGGACCCGGGACTATTGGCACAGATACGCGGTATTTT,CSARGPGTIGTDTRYF
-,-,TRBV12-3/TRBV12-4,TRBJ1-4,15,TGTGCCAGCAGCCCCCACTCGGGGACTAATGAAAAACTGGTTTTT,CASSPHSGTNEKLVF